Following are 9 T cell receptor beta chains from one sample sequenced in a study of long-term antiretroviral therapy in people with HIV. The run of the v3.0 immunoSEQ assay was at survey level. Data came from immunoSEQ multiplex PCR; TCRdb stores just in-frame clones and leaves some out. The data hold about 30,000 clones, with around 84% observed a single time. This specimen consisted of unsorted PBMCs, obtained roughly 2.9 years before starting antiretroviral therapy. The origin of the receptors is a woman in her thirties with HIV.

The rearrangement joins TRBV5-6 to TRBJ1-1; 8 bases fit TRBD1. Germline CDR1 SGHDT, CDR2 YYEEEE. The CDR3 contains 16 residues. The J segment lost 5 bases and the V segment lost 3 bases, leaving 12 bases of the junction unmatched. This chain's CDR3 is CASSSLYQGALTEAFF. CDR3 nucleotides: TGTGCCAGCAGCTCGCTATACCAGGGGGCGTTAACTGAAGCTTTCTTT.

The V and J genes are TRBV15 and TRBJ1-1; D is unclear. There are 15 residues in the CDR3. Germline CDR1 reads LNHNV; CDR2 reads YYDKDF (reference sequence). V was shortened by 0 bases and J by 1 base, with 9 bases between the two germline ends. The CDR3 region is CATSRDYQGNTEAFF. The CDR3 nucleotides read TGTGCCACCAGCAGAGATTATCAAGGGAACACTGAAGCTTTCTTT.

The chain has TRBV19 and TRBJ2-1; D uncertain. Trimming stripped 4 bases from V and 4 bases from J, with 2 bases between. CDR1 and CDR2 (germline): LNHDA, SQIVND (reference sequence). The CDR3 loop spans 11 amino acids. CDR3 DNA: TGTGCCAGTAGTAGTTACAATGAGCAGTTCTTC. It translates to CASSSYNEQFF.

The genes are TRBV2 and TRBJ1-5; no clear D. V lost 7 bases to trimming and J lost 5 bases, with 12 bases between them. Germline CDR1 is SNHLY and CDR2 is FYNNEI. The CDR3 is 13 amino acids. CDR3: CASKDEGYQPQHF. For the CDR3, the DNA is TGTGCCAGCAAGGACGAAGGCTATCAGCCCCAGCATTTT. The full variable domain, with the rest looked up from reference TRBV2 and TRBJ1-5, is EPEVTQTPSHQVTQMGQEVILRCVPISNHLYFYWYRQILGQKVEFLVSFYNNEISEKSEIFDDQFSVERPDGSNFTLKIRSTKLEDSAMYFCASKDEGYQPQHFGDGTRLSIL.

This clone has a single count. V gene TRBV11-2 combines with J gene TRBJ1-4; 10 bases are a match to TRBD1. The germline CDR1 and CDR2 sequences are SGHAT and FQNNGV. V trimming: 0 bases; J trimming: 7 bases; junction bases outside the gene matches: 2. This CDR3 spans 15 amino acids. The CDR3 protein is CASSLERTGGEKLFF. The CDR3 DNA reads TGTGCCAGCAGCTTAGAAAGGACAGGGGGTGAAAAACTGTTTTTT.

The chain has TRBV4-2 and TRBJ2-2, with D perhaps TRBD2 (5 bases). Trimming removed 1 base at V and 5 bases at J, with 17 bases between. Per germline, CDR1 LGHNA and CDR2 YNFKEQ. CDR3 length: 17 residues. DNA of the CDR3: TGTGCCAGCAGCCAAGTAGGTAGCGCCCCCTGGACCGGGGAGCTGTTTTTT. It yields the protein CASSQVGSAPWTGELFF.

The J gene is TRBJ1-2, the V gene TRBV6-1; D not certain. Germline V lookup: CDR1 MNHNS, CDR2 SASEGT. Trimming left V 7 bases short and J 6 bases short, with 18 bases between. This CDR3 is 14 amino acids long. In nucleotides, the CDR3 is TGTGCCAGCAAGTCTTCCCAGTCTCAGCATGGCTACACCTTC. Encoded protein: CASKSSQSQHGYTF.

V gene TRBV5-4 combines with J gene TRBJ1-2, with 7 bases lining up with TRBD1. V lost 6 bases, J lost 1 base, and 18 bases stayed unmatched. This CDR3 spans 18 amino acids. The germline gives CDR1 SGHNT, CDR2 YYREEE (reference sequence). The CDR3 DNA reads TGTGCCAGCAACCAGATTCCGGGACAGAGAAACCTTAACTATGGCTACACCTTC. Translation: CASNQIPGQRNLNYGYTF.

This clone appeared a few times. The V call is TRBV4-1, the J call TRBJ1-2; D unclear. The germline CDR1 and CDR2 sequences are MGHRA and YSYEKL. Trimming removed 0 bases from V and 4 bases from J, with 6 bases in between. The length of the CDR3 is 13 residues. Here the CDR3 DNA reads TGCGCCAGCAGCCAAGAGGAGGGCTATGGCTACACCTTC. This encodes CASSQEEGYGYTF.